The clone carrying this T cell receptor beta chain was counted once. This record belongs to a study of blood T cell repertoires in COVID-19. Study background: The United States, Italy and Spain provided the acute and convalescent COVID-19 samples. PBMCs, B-cell-depleted T cells, or T cells provided the cDNA or gDNA that made up the material.

Original data processing: For nucleated cells, counts were estimated from reference gene primer amplification. The method was immunoSEQ multiplex PCR; TCRdb's version includes in-frame clones alone and lacks a portion of them. V and J calls and clone size are as listed in that table; D and trimming were resolved from the DNA. The sample includes tens of thousands of clones, about 90% of them seen just once. CDR3 length: 14 amino acids. Germline assignment: CDR1 SGDLS and CDR2 YYNGEE. Trimming took off 0 bases at V and 5 bases at J, with 12 bases between the two ends. This sequence originates from a man aged 65 to 85 in a cohort sampled during active COVID-19. The chain couples TRBV9 to TRBJ2-7; D gene unclear. The sample consisted of peripheral blood. The CDR3 bases are TGTGCCAGCAGCGTAGGAGGATTAGGAAACGAGCAGTACTTC. Protein sequence: CASSVGGLGNEQYF.